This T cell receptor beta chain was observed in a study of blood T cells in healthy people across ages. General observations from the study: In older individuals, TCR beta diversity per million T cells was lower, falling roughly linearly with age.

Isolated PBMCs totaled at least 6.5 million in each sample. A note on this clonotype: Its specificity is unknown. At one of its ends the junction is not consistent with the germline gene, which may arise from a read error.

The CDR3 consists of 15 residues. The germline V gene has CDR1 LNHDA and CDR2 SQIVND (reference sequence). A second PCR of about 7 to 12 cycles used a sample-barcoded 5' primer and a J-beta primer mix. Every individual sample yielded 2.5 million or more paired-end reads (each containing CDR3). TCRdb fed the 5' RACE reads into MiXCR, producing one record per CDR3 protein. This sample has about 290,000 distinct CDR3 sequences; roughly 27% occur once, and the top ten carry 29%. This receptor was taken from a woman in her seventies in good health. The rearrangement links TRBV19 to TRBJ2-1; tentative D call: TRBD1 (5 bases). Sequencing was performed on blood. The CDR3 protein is CASSIGQSQTDEQSF. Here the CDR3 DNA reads TGTGCCAGTAGTATAGGACAGTCTCAGACCGATGAGCAGTCCTTC.